These 32 T cell receptor beta chains came from one sample sequenced in a study of regulatory T cells in long-lasting Graves disease. The sample's time point: newly diagnosed GD, antithyroid drugs for less than 3 months. TCR sequences were obtained from RNA taken from PBMCs. Arm-PCR of CDR3 regions and iRepertoire HTBI primers were used to build TCR beta libraries. TCRdb reprocessed the multiplex PCR reads via MiXCR and lists one record per CDR3 protein. Here the sample spans a few hundred thousand distinct CDR3 sequences, 13% to 15% being singletons. These data were likewise used in another study, on T cells in Graves' hyperthyroidism and ophthalmopathy.

The specimen was peripheral blood mononuclear cells (PBMCs), collected at new diagnosis, from a patient treated with antithyroid drugs. The receptors derive from a woman aged 45-65 years with Graves disease.

The CDR3 nucleotides read TGTGCCAGCAGTTTAAGGGCAGGATTCTATGGCTACACCTTC. Its translation is CASSLRAGFYGYTF. This chain links TRBV12-3 or TRBV12-4 with TRBJ1-2; D gene uncertain. V gave up 2 bases and J gave up 4 bases, with 11 bases separating them. CDR3 length equals 14 residues.

This clonotype has ten or more counts. The chain carries TRBV7-3 and TRBJ1-1; D is unresolved. Germline CDR1 is SGHTA and CDR2 is FQGTGA. The V end was cut by 4 bases, the J end by 5 bases, with 11 bases between. The CDR3 extends over 13 amino acids. CDR3 amino acids: CASSSVVGTEAFF. CDR3 nucleotide sequence: TGTGCCAGCAGCTCCGTGGTTGGAACTGAAGCTTTCTTT. Based on the CDR3 plus reference TRBV7-3 and TRBJ1-1, the full variable domain is GAGVSQTPSNKVTEKGKYVELRCDPISGHTALYWYRQSLGQGPEFLIYFQGTGAADDSGLPNDRFFAVRPEGSVSTLKIQRTERGDSAVYLCASSSVVGTEAFFGQGTRLTVV.

This clonotype appeared once. The chain uses TRBV4-1 and TRBJ2-1, with D unclear. Near its end, the DNA agrees better with TRBJ2-5, so the J call may be wrong. CDR3 size: 13 residues. The germline CDR1 and CDR2 sequences are MGHRA and YSYEKL. CDR3 loop: CASSQELEETQYF. The DNA of the CDR3 is TGCGCCAGCAGCCAAGAATTAGAGGAGACCCAGTACTTC.

This clonotype came up a few times. This chain links TRBV4-1 with TRBJ1-4, with 9 bases fitting TRBD1. Germline CDR1 is MGHRA and CDR2 is YSYEKL. The V gene end was trimmed by 3 bases and the J gene end by 0 bases; junction bases not matched to a gene: 11. The CDR3 totals 19 residues. The CDR3 here is CASSHQTGGISATNEKLFF. The CDR3 bases are TGCGCCAGCAGCCACCAGACAGGGGGGATCTCTGCAACTAATGAAAAACTGTTTTTT.

This clonotype has only a few counts. The rearrangement joins TRBV4-1 to TRBJ2-2; D perhaps matches TRBD2 (8 bases). The germline CDR1 and CDR2 sequences are MGHRA and YSYEKL. Trimming stripped 0 bases from V and 6 bases from J, with 20 bases between. The CDR3 totals 18 residues. The CDR3 DNA reads TGCGCCAGCAGCCAAGACGACAGGGCTAGCGGGTGGGCCGGGGAGCTGTTTTTT. It codes for CASSQDDRASGWAGELFF.

This clonotype was counted ten times or more. For the CDR3, the DNA is TGTGCCAGCAGTTTATCTAGCGGGAGGTACACCTACGAGCAGTACTTC. It encodes CASSLSSGRYTYEQYF. J is TRBJ2-7 and V is TRBV27, with 10 bases fitting TRBD2. J gave up 2 bases and V 0 bases, and 4 bases lay outside the gene matches. The germline V gene has CDR1 MNHEY and CDR2 SMNVEV (reference sequence). This CDR3 spans 16 amino acids.

This clonotype was found many times. The rearrangement uses TRBV30 and TRBJ2-7; 9 bases fit TRBD2. Germline trimming cut 0 bases from V and 2 bases from J; bases unmatched to any gene: 2. Germline V gene sequence: CDR1 GTSNPN, CDR2 SVGIG (reference sequence). The CDR3 covers 14 residues. The CDR3 sequence is CAWSVAGGTYEQYF. The CDR3 region has the DNA TGTGCCTGGAGTGTCGCGGGGGGGACCTACGAGCAGTACTTC.

This clonotype was counted at least ten times. This chain uses TRBV24-1 with TRBJ2-3; 8 nucleotides align to TRBD2. V dropped 3 bases and J dropped 5; count of bases not matched to a gene: 9. Looked up from germline, CDR1 is KGHDR and CDR2 is SFDVKD. The CDR3 length is 16 residues. CDR3 region: CATSDSFERERDTQYF. The CDR3 DNA reads as TGTGCCACCAGTGATAGTTTCGAGCGGGAGAGAGATACGCAGTATTTT.

This clonotype was observed many times. V is TRBV20-1 and J is TRBJ2-5, with TRBD2 matching over 12 bases. V shed 6 bases and J 4 bases; nucleotides not matched to a gene: 9. Germline V lookup: CDR1 DFQATT, CDR2 SNEGSKA (reference sequence). This CDR3 is 15 amino acids long. The CDR3 DNA reads TGCAGTGCCCCGAGACTAGCGGGAGCAATAGAGACCCAGTACTTC. As protein: CSAPRLAGAIETQYF.

This clonotype came up a few times. The chain has TRBV13 and TRBJ2-1; D might be TRBD2 (5 bases). The CDR3 runs to 16 residues. Germline V lookup: CDR1 PRHDT, CDR2 FYEKMQ (reference sequence). Trimming left V 0 bases short and J 2 bases short, with 11 bases between. CDR3 in DNA: TGTGCCAGCAGCTTAGGACGACTAACGACCTACAATGAGCAGTTCTTC. The encoded protein is CASSLGRLTTYNEQFF.

This chain connects TRBV28 to TRBJ1-5, with D uncertain. The CDR3 is 15 amino acids. The V gene's germline CDR1 is MDHEN and CDR2 SYDVKM. Trimming cost V 8 bases and J 2 bases, with 16 bases left between them. The CDR3 reads CASSGGGEGNQPQHF. CDR3 DNA: TGTGCCAGCTCCGGAGGAGGTGAGGGCAATCAGCCCCAGCATTTT.

The table lists this clonotype with many counts. The chain carries TRBV28 and TRBJ2-1; 12 bases align to TRBD2. The CDR3 consists of 21 residues. Trimming cost V 6 bases and J 2 bases; bases outside gene matches: 20. Looked up from germline, CDR1 is MDHEN and CDR2 is SYDVKM. CDR3 in amino acids: CASSQMPTSGRGGEPYNEQFF. The CDR3 DNA follows: TGTGCCAGCAGCCAAATGCCGACTAGCGGGAGAGGGGGAGAACCCTACAATGAGCAGTTCTTC.

In its sample, this clonotype was seen many times. Given a much more abundant clone one base away, this may be a read error. The chain employs TRBV28 and TRBJ2-1; 9 positions match TRBD2. This CDR3 is built from 17 residues. V lost 5 bases, J lost 8 bases, and 16 bases stayed unmatched. Looked up from germline, CDR1 is MDHEN and CDR2 is SYDVKM. The CDR3 DNA follows: TGTGCCAGCAGTCGACCCCAGCGGGAGGACCGTAGTGATGAGCAGTTCTTC. This codes for CASSRPQREDRSDEQFF.

The chain has TRBV28 and TRBJ1-6, with TRBD1 matching 7 bases. From germline, CDR1 is MDHEN and CDR2 SYDVKM. This CDR3 is built from 13 residues. V lost 5 bases to trimming and J lost 9 bases; unmatched junction nucleotides: 4. The DNA of the CDR3 is TGTGCCAGCAGTAGCACAGGGGTTTCACCCCTCCACTTT. Its protein is CASSSTGVSPLHF.

This clonotype was observed at least ten times. J is TRBJ2-3 and V is TRBV12-3 or TRBV12-4, with TRBD2 identical over 14 bases. J was trimmed by 0 bases and V by 3 bases; bases with no gene match: 17. CDR3 size: 22 residues. CDR3 region: CASSFGTGGLTSGGASTDTQYF. In DNA, the CDR3 is TGTGCCAGCAGTTTCGGGACAGGGGGCTTGACTAGCGGGGGGGCGAGCACAGATACGCAGTATTTT.

This clonotype showed up many times. The rearrangement uses TRBV24-1 and TRBJ2-1; the D gene is possibly TRBD2 (6 bases). Between the trimmed V and J ends, which lost 5 bases and 6 bases, there was a span of 16 bases. The germline gives CDR1 KGHDR, CDR2 SFDVKD. The CDR3 contains 15 residues. The CDR3 loop is CATSAPGDFGNEQFF. For the CDR3, the DNA is TGTGCCACCAGTGCTCCGGGGGATTTTGGCAATGAGCAGTTCTTC.

This clonotype was counted at least ten times. The chain has TRBV28 and TRBJ1-4; possibly TRBD1 for D (5 bases). Germline loops: CDR1 MDHEN, CDR2 SYDVKM. The V end lost 5 bases, the J end lost 0 bases, and 13 bases lay between the germline ends. The CDR3 has 16 residues. In DNA form, the CDR3 reads TGTGCCAGCAGTCAGGACAAAACCGCAACTAATGAAAAACTGTTTTTT. Amino acids: CASSQDKTATNEKLFF.

This clonotype was counted ten times or more. V gene TRBV27 combines with J gene TRBJ2-1, with D unresolved. Per the germline V gene, CDR1 is MNHEY and CDR2 is SMNVEV (reference sequence). The length of the CDR3 is 15 residues. With 0 bases removed from V and 4 bases from J, the gap between germline ends came to 10 bases. In DNA, the CDR3 is TGTGCCAGCAGTTTATCCCCCCACAAATACAATGAGCAGTTCTTC. Translated: CASSLSPHKYNEQFF.

This clonotype was counted many times. The chain combines TRBV19 with TRBJ1-1; 9 bases are a match to TRBD1. The CDR3 consists of 14 residues. Germline CDR1 LNHDA, CDR2 SQIVND (reference sequence). Unmatched junction bases numbered 9, after V lost 7 bases and J lost 6 bases. For the CDR3, the DNA is TGTGCCAGTACCAGAGACAGGGGGGGTGCTGAAGCTTTCTTT. This codes for CASTRDRGGAEAFF.

This clonotype occurred a few times. The chain links TRBV6-2 or TRBV6-3 to TRBJ2-1, with TRBD2 matching over 7 bases. With 2 bases clipped from V and 4 bases from J, the junction kept 14 bases outside the gene matches. The CDR3 has 18 amino acids. Germline loops: CDR1 MNHEY, CDR2 SVGEGT. In nucleotides, the CDR3 is TGTGCCAGCAGTTACGATTATCGCCTAGCGGCCCAATACAATGAGCAGTTCTTC. It yields the protein CASSYDYRLAAQYNEQFF.

At least ten counts were recorded for this clonotype. The gene calls are TRBV29-1 and TRBJ2-7, with D perhaps matching TRBD1 (6 bases). The CDR3 has 16 amino acids. Per the germline V gene, CDR1 is SQVTM and CDR2 is ANQGSEA. Deletions cut 4 bases from V and 4 bases from J, with 23 bases between. The CDR3 nucleotides read TGCAGCGTTGGACAGGACGACCGACCCTCCGAGTACGAGCAGTACTTC. It yields the protein CSVGQDDRPSEYEQYF.

The sample holds many counts of this clonotype. This chain connects TRBV18 to TRBJ1-2; D is ambiguous. Germline V gene lookup returns CDR1 KGHSH and CDR2 LQKENI. The V gene lost 0 bases and the J gene lost 9 bases, with 11 bases spanning the gap. The CDR3 contains 13 residues. The CDR3 nucleotides read TGTGCCAGCTCACCACCCACAGTTATGAGCTACACCTTC. The encoded protein is CASSPPTVMSYTF.

This clonotype has a count of ten or more. This rearrangement joins TRBV5-1 to TRBJ2-3; TRBD1 agrees at 8 bases. The germline V gene encodes CDR1 SGHRS and CDR2 YFSETQ. Trimming cost V 7 bases and J 3 bases; bases outside gene matches: 4. The CDR3 consists of 13 residues. The CDR3 DNA follows: TGCGCCAGCCATGGACAGGGAACAGATACGCAGTATTTT. Translation gives CASHGQGTDTQYF.

This clonotype was counted at least ten times. The chain recombines TRBV27 with TRBJ2-1; a weak D match, TRBD2 (5 bases). Germline CDR1 and CDR2: MNHEY and SMNVEV (reference sequence). Trimming cost V 2 bases and J 12 bases, with 11 bases left between them. The CDR3 is 12 residues long. The CDR3 bases are TGTGCCAGCAGTTTAGGAGGAATCCGGCAGTTCTTC. Amino acid sequence: CASSLGGIRQFF.

In nucleotides, the CDR3 is TGCGCCAGCAGCCAAGTAACAGCGGGAGTGTCCTACAATGAGCAGTTCTTC. Residues: CASSQVTAGVSYNEQFF. The chain uses TRBV4-1 and TRBJ2-1; TRBD2 matches 8 bases. The germline CDR1 and CDR2 sequences are MGHRA and YSYEKL. This CDR3 has 17 amino acids. The trim removed 1 base at V and 1 base at J, leaving 6 bases unmatched.

This clonotype was picked up many times. The V gene is TRBV11-2, the J gene TRBJ2-7, with D tentatively TRBD1 or TRBD2 (5 bases each). This CDR3 region has 16 residues. Germline V gene sequence: CDR1 SGHAT, CDR2 FQNNGV. Trimming pared 1 base from V and 7 bases from J, leaving 20 bases between. The DNA of the CDR3 is TGTGCCAGCAGCTTAGGATATCGGGGCCCCTGGGAAGAGCAGTACTTC. Its protein product is CASSLGYRGPWEEQYF.

This clonotype occurred many times. The chain uses TRBV5-5 and TRBJ1-2, with D uncertain. Germline CDR1 SGHKS, CDR2 YYEKEE (reference sequence). This CDR3 has 15 residues. The V end was cut by 3 bases, the J end by 6 bases, with 18 bases between. CDR3 coding DNA: TGTGCCAGCAGCTCCCCTGGGATAGGCGGTGATGGCTACACCTTC. It codes for CASSSPGIGGDGYTF.

This clonotype showed up just a few times. The DNA of the CDR3 is TGCGCCAGCATGAAGACAGTTCAAGAGACCCAGTACTTC. Translation: CASMKTVQETQYF. The gene calls are TRBV5-1 and TRBJ2-5, with D perhaps TRBD1 (5 bases). Trimming removed 6 bases at V and 2 bases at J, with 11 bases between. Germline CDR1 reads SGHRS; CDR2 reads YFSETQ. The CDR3 extends over 13 amino acids. Variable domain in full (rest from reference TRBV5-1 and TRBJ2-5): KAGVTQTPRYLIKTRGQQVTLSCSPISGHRSVSWYQQTPGQGLQFLFEYFSETQRNKGNFPGRFSGRQFSNSRSEMNVSTLELGDSALYLCASMKTVQETQYFGPGTRLLVL.

Points on this clonotype: This may stem from a read error, because a much larger clone lies one nucleotide away. Here the CDR3 omits its conserved ending phenylalanine or tryptophan, so a read error is the likely source. V is TRBV2 and J is TRBJ2-3; 8 bases align to TRBD2. Losses at the gene ends were 6 bases for V and 1 base for J; bases not matched to a gene: 6. Germline-derived CDR1 and CDR2 are SNHLY and FYNNEI. This CDR3 contains 15 residues. In nucleotides, the CDR3 is TGTGCCAGCAGGGGAGGACTAGCCGGCACAGATACGCAGTATCTT. This encodes CASRGGLAGTDTQYL.

The V and J genes are TRBV20-1 and TRBJ2-1; D remains ambiguous. The CDR3 sequence is 15 residues long. The germline V and J ends were trimmed by 4 bases and 5 bases, with 18 bases remaining between them. Germline loops: CDR1 DFQATT, CDR2 SNEGSKA (reference sequence). CDR3 in DNA: TGCAGTGCTATAGTTCTAGTTAAGTCTGACAATGAGCAGTTCTTC. Its translation is CSAIVLVKSDNEQFF.

Ten or more counts support this clonotype. The V and J genes are TRBV2 and TRBJ2-4; 10 bases map to TRBD2. Germline assignment: CDR1 SNHLY and CDR2 FYNNEI. V shed 4 bases and J 0 bases; nucleotides not matched to a gene: 3. This CDR3 spans 16 amino acids. CDR3 in amino acids: CASSVLAGEAKNIQYF. The CDR3 region has the DNA TGTGCCAGCAGTGTCCTAGCGGGGGAAGCCAAAAACATTCAGTACTTC.

Many counts were recorded for this clonotype. The V gene is TRBV2, the J gene TRBJ1-6, with 8 bases aligning to TRBD1. V trimming: 4 bases; J trimming: 5 bases; junction bases outside the gene matches: 7. The CDR3 is 16 residues long. Per germline, CDR1 SNHLY and CDR2 FYNNEI. The CDR3 sequence: CASSVSGTGNNSPLHF. In DNA form, the CDR3 reads TGTGCCAGCAGTGTCTCCGGGACAGGAAATAATTCACCCCTCCACTTT.